The clone carrying this T cell receptor (beta chain) was found a few times. Antigen specificity is unknown. This record comes from a study of blood T cells in healthy people across ages. Study findings and constraints: Measured against age, TCR beta diversity per million T cells decreased in a roughly linear manner. The unsorted PBMCs prevented any conclusive comparison of naive versus antigen-experienced cells.

It was with a sample-barcoded 5' primer and a J-beta primer mix that a second PCR of roughly 7 to 12 cycles was run. Each cDNA was tagged by a template-switch adaptor containing 12 random nucleotides. TCRdb fed the 5' RACE reads into MiXCR, producing one record per CDR3 protein. The sample has 790,000 or so distinct CDR3 sequences; roughly three fifths are singletons. This CDR3 comprises 16 residues. Per germline, CDR1 SGHTA and CDR2 FQGNSA. V shed 2 bases and J 10 bases; nucleotides not matched to a gene: 12. Sequenced: blood. The receptor was isolated from a man in his forties in good health. V usage is TRBV7-2 and J usage is TRBJ2-1; 9 bases fit TRBD2. This CDR3 is CASSLILAGTPREQFF. The CDR3 DNA reads as TGTGCCAGCAGCTTAATACTAGCGGGCACCCCGCGGGAGCAGTTCTTC.